This TCR beta chain was profiled in a study of Graves' ophthalmopathy and Graves' hyperthyroidism. A remark on this clonotype: Its antigen is unidentified.

The length of the CDR3 is 18 residues. CDR1 and CDR2 (germline): DFQATT, SNEGSKA (reference sequence). V dropped 1 base and J dropped 5 bases, with 24 bases sitting between them. Amplified TCR beta CDR3 regions were obtained using RNA transcripts as template. First-round RT-PCR relied on HTBI primers, and a second-round multiplex PCR came next. TCRdb analysed the multiplex PCR reads with MiXCR anew, one entry per CDR3 protein. This sample carries 580,000 or so distinct CDR3 sequences, under 45% of them seen once, and the ten largest clones take about 4.6%. Study conclusions and caveats: Forecasting of ophthalmopathy progression by the model achieved 70.59% sensitivity and around 77% specificity.

The sample was peripheral blood or thyroid tissue (not recorded which). The genes are TRBV20-1 and TRBJ1-5; D is possibly TRBD1 (5 bases). This clonotype was sampled from an adult man with Graves' hyperthyroidism. CDR3 region: CSARATPFGAGGHQPQHF. The CDR3 DNA reads TGCAGTGCTAGAGCCACCCCCTTTGGGGCTGGCGGACATCAGCCCCAGCATTTT.